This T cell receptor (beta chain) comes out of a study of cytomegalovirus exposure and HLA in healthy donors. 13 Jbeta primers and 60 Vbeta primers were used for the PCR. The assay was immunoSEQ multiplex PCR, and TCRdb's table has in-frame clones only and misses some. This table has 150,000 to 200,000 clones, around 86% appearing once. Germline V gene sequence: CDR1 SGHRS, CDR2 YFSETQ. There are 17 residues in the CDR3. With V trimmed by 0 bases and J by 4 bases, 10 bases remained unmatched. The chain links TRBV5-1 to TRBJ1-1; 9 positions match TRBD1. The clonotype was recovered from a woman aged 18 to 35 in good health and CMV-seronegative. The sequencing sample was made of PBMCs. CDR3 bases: TGCGCCAGCAGCTTGGAACAGGGGGCAATGTTAGGCACTGAAGCTTTCTTT. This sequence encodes CASSLEQGAMLGTEAFF.